This T cell receptor beta chain was obtained from a study of shared clonotypes between healthy human individuals. Findings and caveats of the study: All-four-donor shared clonotypes had higher generation probabilities than non-shared clonotypes did. The diversity represented, both genetic and in exposure history, was limited by few donors.

Notes on this clone: Its target is not known.

It was CD45RO-negative cells, positively selected for CCR7, that made up naive CD8 cells, with terminally differentiated effector memory CD45RA+ cells excluded. This CDR3 region has 14 residues. The V and J ends lost 0 bases and 8 bases, in that order; junction bases with no gene match: 4. The germline V gene has CDR1 SGHDN and CDR2 FVKESK. Using immunoSEQ multiplex PCR, the repertoire was profiled, and TCRdb retains in-frame clones only, with some absent. The table lists roughly 2.1 million clones, about 92% of them singletons, with more than 1.5% in the top ten. The sequence came from a man between 18 and 29 years old in good health. Some clones in this sample may be carry-over from other donors' samples. The genes are TRBV14 and TRBJ1-1; 9 positions match TRBD1. The sample comprised naive CD8+ T cells from PBMCs. CDR3 protein: CASSQDLGTGEAFF. CDR3 nucleotide sequence: TGTGCCAGCAGCCAAGATCTCGGGACAGGGGAAGCTTTCTTT.